This paragraph reports one T cell receptor beta chain. Profiled with immunoSEQ multiplex PCR; TCRdb holds only in-frame clones, not every one. This sample yields 490,000 or so clones, of which about nine tenths are seen a single time; roughly 8% belongs to the top ten. The CDR3 sequence is 16 residues long. The V end was cut by 10 bases, the J end by 0 bases, with 19 bases between. CDR1 SNHLY and CDR2 FYNNEI come from the germline V gene. This sample was included in a study of blood T cell repertoires in COVID-19. The sample was PBMCs or T cells enriched from blood (not recorded which). This TCR came from a woman aged 55-70 years who had recovered from COVID-19. The rearrangement joins TRBV2 to TRBJ1-5, with D possibly matching TRBD1 (6 bases). CDR3 coding DNA: TGTGCCACCAGCTTAGGGGGACCTTATAGCAATCAGCCCCAGCATTTT. This encodes CATSLGGPYSNQPQHF.